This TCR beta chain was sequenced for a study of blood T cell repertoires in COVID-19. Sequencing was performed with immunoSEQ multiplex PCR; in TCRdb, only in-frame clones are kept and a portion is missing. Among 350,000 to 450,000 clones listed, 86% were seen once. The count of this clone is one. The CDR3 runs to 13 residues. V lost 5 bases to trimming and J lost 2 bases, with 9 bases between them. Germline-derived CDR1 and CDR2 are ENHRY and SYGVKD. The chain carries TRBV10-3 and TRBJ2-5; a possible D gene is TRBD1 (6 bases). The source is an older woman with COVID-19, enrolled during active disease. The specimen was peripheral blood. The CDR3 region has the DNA TGTGCCATCAGTTACCAGGGGCAAGAGACCCAGTACTTC. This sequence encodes CAISYQGQETQYF.